This T cell receptor (beta chain) was captured in a study of T cells after posttransplantation cyclophosphamide. CDR3 length: 12 amino acids. Germline CDR1 SGHAT, CDR2 FQNNGV. V lost 5 bases and J 7 bases, leaving 10 bases between the germline ends. As concerns this clone: What it recognizes is unknown.

Cells defined as naive were viable CD3+CD4+ or CD3+CD8+ and CCR7+CD45RA+CD45RO-CD95-CD27+CD28+. Profiling relied on immunoSEQ multiplex PCR, and the TCRdb table lists in-frame clones only, not all of them. The sample holds roughly 6,900 clones; about 98% are singletons and the top ten take 0.5% to 0.6%. Study findings and constraints: Skin or GI-infiltrating T cells shared few TRB sequences with blood. Later blood repertoires were often dominated by clones from the donor CD8+ memory compartment. After PTCy, TRB diversity resembled that of CNI/methotrexate controls.

Specimen: naive CD8+ T cells sorted from PBMCs. The TCR comes from a woman between 25 and 40 years old in good health and a related stem cell transplant donor. The chain links TRBV11-2 to TRBJ2-3, with a possible D match to TRBD1 (6 bases). CDR3 nucleotides: TGTGCCAGCAGCCCAGGGGACAATACGCAGTATTTT. It yields the protein CASSPGDNTQYF.